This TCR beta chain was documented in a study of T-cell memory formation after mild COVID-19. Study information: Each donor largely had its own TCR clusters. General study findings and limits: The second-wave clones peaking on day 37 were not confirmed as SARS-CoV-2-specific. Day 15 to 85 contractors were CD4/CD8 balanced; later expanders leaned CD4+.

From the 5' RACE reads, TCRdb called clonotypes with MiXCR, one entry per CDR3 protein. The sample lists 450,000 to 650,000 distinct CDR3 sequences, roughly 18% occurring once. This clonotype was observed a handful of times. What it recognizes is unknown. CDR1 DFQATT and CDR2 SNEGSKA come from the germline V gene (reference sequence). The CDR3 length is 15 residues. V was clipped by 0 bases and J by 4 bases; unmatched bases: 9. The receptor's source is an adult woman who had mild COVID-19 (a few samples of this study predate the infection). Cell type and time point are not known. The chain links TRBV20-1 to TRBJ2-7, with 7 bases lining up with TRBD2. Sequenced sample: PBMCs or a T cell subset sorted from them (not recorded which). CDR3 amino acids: CSARDPGAGVYEQYF. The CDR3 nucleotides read TGCAGTGCTAGAGATCCCGGGGCGGGAGTATACGAGCAGTACTTC.